The 19 T cell receptor beta chains presented below share a single source sample, sequenced in a study of blood T cell repertoires in COVID-19 (dated by TCRdb to 2018 to 2020). Library construction relied on the immunoSEQ multiplex PCR assay. TCRdb retrieved this table from immuneACCESS and kept in-frame rearrangements only. Not all clones are present; in checked studies, unresolved V genes account for under half, and no reason is known for the remainder. Recorded for this sample are about 220,000 clones; about 80% of them occurred a single time. The ten largest clonotypes hold roughly 2.3% of the sample. Sequenced material: peripheral blood. The receptor set was obtained from a woman in her fifties or sixties with acute or convalescent COVID-19.

The chain carries TRBV27 and TRBJ1-1; a possible D gene is TRBD1 (5 bases). Trimming removed 0 bases from V and 0 bases from J, with 11 bases in between. CDR1 MNHEY and CDR2 SMNVEV come from the germline V gene (reference sequence). This CDR3 has 16 residues. The CDR3 spells CASSLSGRVMNTEAFF. Written as DNA, the CDR3 is TGTGCCAGCAGTTTATCGGGCAGGGTCATGAACACTGAAGCTTTCTTT.

V usage is TRBV5-1 and J usage is TRBJ2-1; 8 nucleotides line up with TRBD1. CDR1 is SGHRS and CDR2 is YFSETQ in the germline V gene. Trimming removed 1 base from V and 5 bases from J; junction bases left unmatched: 5. This CDR3 is 15 amino acids long. This chain's CDR3 is CASSLIGQGHNEQFF. CDR3 DNA sequence: TGCGCCAGCAGCTTGATTGGACAGGGTCACAATGAGCAGTTCTTC.

The chain combines TRBV2 with TRBJ2-7; weak D call: TRBD2 (5 bases). The CDR3 is 14 residues long. V lost 6 bases and J 0 bases, leaving 12 bases between the germline ends. Germline CDR1 SNHLY, CDR2 FYNNEI. In DNA form, the CDR3 reads TGTGCCAGCAGGGCGGGCAGGAGCTCCTACGAGCAGTACTTC. Its protein is CASRAGRSSYEQYF.

This clone was observed once. The chain carries TRBV4-2 and TRBJ2-7; D is unresolved. V was clipped by 1 base and J by 3 bases, with 10 bases between them. The CDR3 is 14 residues long. Germline lookup yields CDR1 LGHNA and CDR2 YNFKEQ. This CDR3 is CASSQGLTNYEQYF. DNA for the CDR3: TGTGCCAGCAGCCAAGGACTCACAAACTACGAGCAGTACTTC.

The chain combines TRBV7-2 with TRBJ2-1, with 7 bases lining up with TRBD2. Trimming at V came to 4 bases and at J to 4 bases, leaving 7 bases not matched to a gene. CDR1 SGHTA and CDR2 FQGNSA come from the germline V gene. The CDR3 length is 15 residues. CDR3 in amino acids: CASSSSGGLYNEQFF. CDR3 DNA: TGTGCCAGCAGCTCCTCGGGGGGACTATACAATGAGCAGTTCTTC.

This clone turned up a few times. The chain has TRBV2 and TRBJ1-1; TRBD1 is a possible D gene (5 bases). Germline CDR1 reads SNHLY; CDR2 reads FYNNEI. Trimming left V 5 bases short and J 0 bases short, with 13 bases between. There are 15 residues in the CDR3. The CDR3: CASSLTGTLNTEAFF. The CDR3 region has the DNA TGTGCCAGCAGTCTTACCGGGACTTTGAACACTGAAGCTTTCTTT.

V is TRBV20-1 and J is TRBJ1-2; no definite D call. Germline V CDR1 and CDR2: DFQATT, SNEGSKA (reference sequence). With 3 bases removed from V and 6 bases from J, the gap between germline ends came to 14 bases. The CDR3 is 13 residues long. For the CDR3, the DNA is TGCAGTGCTAGTGGCCTAAGACAAAATGGCTACACCTTC. Translating it yields CSASGLRQNGYTF.

This clone was detected only once. V gene TRBV7-2 combines with J gene TRBJ2-6, with 7 bases matching TRBD1. With V trimmed by 4 bases and J by 2 bases, 2 bases remained unmatched. The CDR3 has 15 residues. Germline V CDR1 and CDR2: SGHTA, FQGNSA. As DNA, the CDR3 is TGTGCCAGCAGCTACGACAGGGCTGGGGCCAACGTCCTGACTTTC. It specifies CASSYDRAGANVLTF.

The gene calls are TRBV28 and TRBJ1-6; D may be TRBD1 (5 bases). Germline V CDR1 and CDR2: MDHEN, SYDVKM. Trimming took off 7 bases at V and 0 bases at J, with 10 bases between the two ends. The CDR3 has 15 residues. The CDR3 bases are TGTGCCAGCAAGGCAGACAGCTCCTATAATTCACCCCTCCACTTT. This encodes CASKADSSYNSPLHF.

The J gene is TRBJ2-3, the V gene TRBV14; 10 positions match TRBD2. CDR3 length: 18 residues. Germline CDR1 SGHDN, CDR2 FVKESK. V lost 2 bases to trimming and J lost 5 bases; unmatched junction nucleotides: 13. The chain's CDR3 is CASSQRDRTSGSRDTQYF. The CDR3 coding sequence is TGTGCCAGCAGCCAAAGAGACCGGACTAGCGGTTCCAGAGATACGCAGTATTTT.

This CDR3 reads CATTGAAQGAYEQYF. The CDR3 nucleotides read TGTGCCACTACAGGGGCCGCTCAAGGCGCCTACGAGCAGTACTTC. V gene TRBV6-5 combines with J gene TRBJ2-7, with TRBD1 matching over 7 bases. The CDR3 spans 15 residues. Germline V CDR1 and CDR2: MNHEY, SVGAGI. V gave up 10 bases and J gave up 2 bases; unmatched junction bases: 14.

The rearrangement uses TRBV18 and TRBJ2-1; the D is unclear. The CDR3 has 12 amino acids. The ends were cut back, 3 bases at V and 7 bases at J, with 7 bases in the middle. Germline-derived CDR1 and CDR2 are KGHSH and LQKENI. This chain's CDR3 is CASSPPRNEQFF. The CDR3 DNA reads TGTGCCAGCTCACCCCCTAGGAATGAGCAGTTCTTC.

The chain has TRBV9 and TRBJ1-6, with 8 bases fitting TRBD1. Germline V lookup: CDR1 SGDLS, CDR2 YYNGEE. This CDR3 region has 16 residues. V gave up 7 bases and J gave up 3 bases; unmatched junction bases: 9. The CDR3 loop is CASGGGTGNYNSPLHF. Here the CDR3 DNA reads TGTGCCAGCGGAGGGGGGACAGGAAACTATAATTCACCCCTCCACTTT.

The V gene is TRBV11-1, the J gene TRBJ2-5; D is possibly TRBD2 (6 bases). This CDR3 is 14 amino acids long. V was cut by 5 bases and J by 5 bases, with 15 bases left in between. The germline V gene encodes CDR1 SGHAT and CDR2 FQDESV (reference sequence). The CDR3 protein is CASSGVAVGETQYF. CDR3 nucleotide sequence: TGTGCCAGCAGCGGGGTAGCGGTCGGGGAGACCCAGTACTTC.

J is TRBJ2-2 and V is TRBV4-3; TRBD2 matches at 8 bases. The V gene end was trimmed by 0 bases and the J gene end by 1 base; junction bases not matched to a gene: 4. Germline V lookup: CDR1 LGHNA, CDR2 YSLEER. The CDR3 runs to 17 residues. CDR3 bases: TGCGCCAGCAGCCAAGACTTGGCGGGGGGGAACACCGGGGAGCTGTTTTTT. Translated, it gives CASSQDLAGGNTGELFF.

This chain links TRBV7-8 with TRBJ2-1; 8 nucleotides agree with TRBD2. J was trimmed by 4 bases and V by 2 bases; bases with no gene match: 4. This CDR3 is 15 amino acids long. Germline CDR1 and CDR2: SGHVS and FQNEAQ. The CDR3 protein is CASSLQAGVYNEQFF. As DNA, the CDR3 is TGTGCCAGCAGCTTACAAGCGGGGGTTTACAATGAGCAGTTCTTC.

This chain joins TRBV7-3 and TRBJ2-1; D is perhaps TRBD1 (6 bases). The germline V gene encodes CDR1 SGHTA and CDR2 FQGTGA. V lost 5 bases, J lost 0 bases, and 14 bases lay in between. This CDR3 comprises 16 residues. This CDR3 is CASSPQGMSSYNEQFF. The CDR3 DNA reads TGTGCCAGCAGCCCGCAGGGGATGAGCTCCTACAATGAGCAGTTCTTC.

The chain recombines TRBV6-6 with TRBJ1-6, with D uncertain. This CDR3 has 16 residues. Germline CDR1 is MNHNY and CDR2 is SVGAGI (reference sequence). V was clipped by 5 bases and J by 0 bases, with 11 bases between them. The DNA of the CDR3 is TGTGCCAGCAGTACCTCGGGGAGCTCCTATAATTCACCCCTCCACTTT. It is translated as CASSTSGSSYNSPLHF.

V usage is TRBV4-1 and J usage is TRBJ1-2; D not certain. The CDR3 has 15 residues. Germline assignment: CDR1 MGHRA and CDR2 YSYEKL. V lost 4 bases, J lost 1 base, and 13 bases lay in between. The CDR3 sequence is CASSRTLRGNYGYTF. In DNA, the CDR3 is TGCGCCAGCAGCCGAACACTACGGGGTAACTATGGCTACACCTTC.